This T cell receptor beta chain originates from a study of graft-versus-host responses after intestinal transplantation. A word on this clone: Its antigen remains unknown.

CDR1 and CDR2 from the germline V gene are WNHNN and SYGVQD (reference sequence). This CDR3 has 15 amino acids. Trimming removed 2 bases from V and 4 bases from J, with 13 bases in between. Only in-frame clones appear in the TCRdb table, and some are missing; sequencing was by immunoSEQ multiplex PCR. The top ten hold around 0.37% of the sample, which has about 88,000 clones, more than 85% seen once. This material consisted of unstimulated CD4+ T cells sorted from spleen or lymph node cells, taken before transplant. The origin of this receptor is a human donor who was the organ donor for an intestinal transplant. This chain links TRBV10-1 with TRBJ2-3; D is possibly TRBD2 (7 bases). The CDR3 DNA follows: TGCGCCAGCAGTGAGGAGGGGGGGCCCGCAGATACGCAGTATTTT. It codes for CASSEEGGPADTQYF.